Reported below is one TCR beta chain. The sample originates from a study of shared T cell receptors in the human thymus. Repertoires were generated with immunoSEQ multiplex PCR, while TCRdb's copy carries only in-frame clones and drops some. The sample lists roughly 550,000 clones, approximately 80% occurring once. The sample was also linked to a second study, of human thymus T cells. From that paper: Resections obtained during corrective heart surgery supplied the thymus tissue.

Sequencing was done on a sample of thymocytes. This receptor was obtained from a boy less than two years old with a congenital heart defect.

The CDR3 region has the DNA TGTGCCAGCAGTGGCCGGAAAGGGGAACTTAATGAAAAACTGTTTTTT. Translating gives CASSGRKGELNEKLFF. This chain links TRBV25-1 with TRBJ1-4; possibly TRBD1 for D (5 bases). V was clipped by 4 bases and J by 4 bases, with 16 bases between them. Germline-derived CDR1 and CDR2 are MGHDK and SYGVNS. This CDR3 is built from 16 residues. Looking up the rest from reference TRBV25-1 and TRBJ1-4 gives the full variable domain: EADIYQTPRYLVIGTGKKITLECSQTMGHDKMYWYQQDPGMELHLIHYSYGVNSTEKGDLSSESTVSRIRTEHFPLTLESARPSHTSQYLCASSGRKGELNEKLFFGSGTQLSVL.